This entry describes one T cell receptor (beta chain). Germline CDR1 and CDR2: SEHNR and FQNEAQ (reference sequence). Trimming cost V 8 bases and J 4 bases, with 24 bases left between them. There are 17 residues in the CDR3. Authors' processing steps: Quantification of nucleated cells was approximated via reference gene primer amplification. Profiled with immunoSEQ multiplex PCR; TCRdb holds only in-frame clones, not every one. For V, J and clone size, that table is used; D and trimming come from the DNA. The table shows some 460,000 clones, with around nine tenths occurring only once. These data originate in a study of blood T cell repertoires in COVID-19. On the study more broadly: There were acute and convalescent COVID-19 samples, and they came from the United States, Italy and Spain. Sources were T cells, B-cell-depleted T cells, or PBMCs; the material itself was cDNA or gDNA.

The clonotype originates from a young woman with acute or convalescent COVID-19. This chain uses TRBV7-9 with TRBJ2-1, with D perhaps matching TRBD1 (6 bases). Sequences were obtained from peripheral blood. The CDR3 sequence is CASHPSTGTKFYNEQFF. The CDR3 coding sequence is TGTGCCAGCCACCCTTCTACCGGGACAAAGTTTTACAATGAGCAGTTCTTC.